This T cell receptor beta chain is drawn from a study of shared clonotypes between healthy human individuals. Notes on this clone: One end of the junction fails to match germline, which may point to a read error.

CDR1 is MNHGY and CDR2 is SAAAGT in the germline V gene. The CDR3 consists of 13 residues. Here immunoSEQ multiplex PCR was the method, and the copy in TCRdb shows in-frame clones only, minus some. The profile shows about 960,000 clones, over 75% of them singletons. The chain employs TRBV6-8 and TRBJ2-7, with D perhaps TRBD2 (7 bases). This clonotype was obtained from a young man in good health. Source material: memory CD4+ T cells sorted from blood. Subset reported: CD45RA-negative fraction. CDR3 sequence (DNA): TGTGCCAGCAGATACTCGGGGGGCGGCGAGCAGTACTTC. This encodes CASRYSGGGEQYF.